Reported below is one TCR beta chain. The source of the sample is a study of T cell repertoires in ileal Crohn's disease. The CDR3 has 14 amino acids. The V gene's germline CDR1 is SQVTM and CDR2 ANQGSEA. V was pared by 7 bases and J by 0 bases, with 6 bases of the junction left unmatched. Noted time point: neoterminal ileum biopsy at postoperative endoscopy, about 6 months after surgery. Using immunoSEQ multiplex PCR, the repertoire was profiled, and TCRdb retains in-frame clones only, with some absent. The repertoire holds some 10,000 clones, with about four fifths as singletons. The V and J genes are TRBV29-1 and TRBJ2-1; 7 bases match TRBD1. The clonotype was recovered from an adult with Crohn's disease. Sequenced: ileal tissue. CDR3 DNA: TGCAGCGCCCGGACAGGAGACTCCTACAATGAGCAGTTCTTC. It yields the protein CSARTGDSYNEQFF.